This T cell receptor (beta chain) originates from a study of neoadjuvant anti-PD-1 for oral cavity cancer. Study summary: Most patients had three to four biweekly doses of 3 mg/kg nivolumab before resection. Non-progressing patients received a fourth nivolumab dose near day 43, then surgery on days 50-56. Findings and limits, study-wide: Higher pretreatment blood Treg/Th17 ratios correlated with higher pretreatment blood and lower post-treatment tumor TCRbeta clonality.

Regarding this clone: Its antigen is currently unknown.

Time point noted: after neoadjuvant nivolumab, at surgical resection. The patients had HPV-negative, locally advanced oral cavity squamous cell carcinoma. TCRdb keeps only in-frame clones here, not all; method: immunoSEQ multiplex PCR. The data contain over 20,000 clones, under 30% of them singletons. Germline lookup yields CDR1 SGHRS and CDR2 YFSETQ. CDR3 size: 16 residues. The J segment lost 1 base and the V segment lost 4 bases, leaving 10 bases of the junction unmatched. The TCR originated in a person between 40 and 85 years old with oral cavity squamous cell carcinoma. This rearrangement joins TRBV5-1 to TRBJ1-1; 7 bases are shared with TRBD1. Source: tumor tissue, taken after nivolumab (anti-PD-1) treatment. The CDR3 region has the DNA TGCGCCAGCAGCAGGGGACCGGGACAGCAGAACACTGAAGCTTTCTTT. Its protein is CASSRGPGQQNTEAFF.